Following are 30 T cell receptor beta chains from one sample sequenced in a study of blood T cells in healthy people across ages (dated by TCRdb to 2015 to 2017). The library was generated by 5' RACE. The sequencer was an Illumina HiSeq 2500. A second PCR of about 7 to 12 cycles was performed with a sample-barcoded 5' primer and a J-beta primer mix. TCRdb handled the public reads itself, with Q25 trimming in fastp and clone calling in MiXCR, and kept productive beta chains. All rows with the same CDR3 protein become a single entry with the most common DNA and genes. In all, the sample holds around 650,000 distinct CDR3 sequences, and about 34% of those were seen once. The ten largest clones take up less than 20% of the sample. The material sequenced was blood. The receptors were sampled from a woman older than 75 in good health. Donor details come from another sample of the same person, matched by shared clones.

This clonotype has a single count. This chain connects TRBV4-1 to TRBJ2-7; 9 bases are shared with TRBD1. J gave up 3 bases and V 0 bases, and 3 bases lay outside the gene matches. The V gene's germline CDR1 is MGHRA and CDR2 YSYEKL. The CDR3 covers 15 residues. The CDR3 here is CASSQEHRGHYEQYF. DNA for the CDR3: TGCGCCAGCAGCCAAGAACACAGGGGGCACTACGAGCAGTACTTC.

In its sample, this clonotype was seen many times. The CDR3 nucleotides are TGTGCCAGCAGTGAAGCAGGAACCTACGAGCAGTACTTC. Residues: CASSEAGTYEQYF. The rearrangement uses TRBV2 and TRBJ2-7, with D unclear. This CDR3 contains 13 residues. Germline CDR1 and CDR2: SNHLY and FYNNEI. V was shortened by 0 bases and J by 2 bases, with 5 bases between the two germline ends.

The rearrangement uses TRBV4-1 and TRBJ2-7, with 14 bases identical to TRBD2. The J segment lost 5 bases and the V segment lost 8 bases, leaving 8 bases of the junction unmatched. The CDR3 has 15 residues. From germline, CDR1 is MGHRA and CDR2 YSYEKL. CDR3 sequence: CASARLAGGPNEQYF. CDR3 nucleotides: TGCGCCAGCGCCCGACTAGCGGGGGGGCCCAACGAGCAGTACTTC.

This clonotype was observed at least ten times. The chain joins TRBV6-1 to TRBJ2-6; 10 bases are a match to TRBD1. The J segment lost 0 bases and the V segment lost 5 bases, leaving 7 bases of the junction unmatched. The CDR3 sequence is 18 residues long. Germline V lookup: CDR1 MNHNS, CDR2 SASEGT. CDR3 in amino acids: CASSPAGTGASGANVLTF. The CDR3 nucleotides are TGTGCCAGCAGTCCAGCCGGGACAGGGGCCTCTGGGGCCAACGTCCTGACTTTC.

This clonotype was found many times. The chain has TRBV29-1 and TRBJ2-3; 14 nucleotides line up with TRBD2. The trim removed 0 bases at V and 2 bases at J, leaving 4 bases unmatched. This CDR3 is built from 17 residues. Germline values: CDR1 SQVTM, CDR2 ANQGSEA. The CDR3 DNA is TGCAGCGTTGAAGAGATGGGACTAGCGGGGGTCACAGATACGCAGTATTTT. Protein product: CSVEEMGLAGVTDTQYF.

The rearrangement joins TRBV5-4 to TRBJ1-4; TRBD1 matches at 12 bases. This CDR3 spans 15 amino acids. Germline lookup yields CDR1 SGHNT and CDR2 YYREEE (reference sequence). Trimming cost V 0 bases and J 7 bases; bases outside gene matches: 1. The CDR3 sequence: CASSLGDRGLEKLFF. The CDR3 DNA reads TGTGCCAGCAGCTTGGGGGACAGGGGGCTTGAAAAACTGTTTTTT.

This clonotype was seen repeatedly, ten times or more. This sequence joins TRBV5-1 and TRBJ2-5, with D perhaps given as TRBD1 or TRBD2 (5 bases each). The CDR3 spans 14 residues. The germline CDR1 and CDR2 sequences are SGHRS and YFSETQ. V lost 0 bases and J lost 3, with 9 bases in between. CDR3 protein: CASSLAWGKETQYF. The CDR3, as DNA: TGCGCCAGCAGCTTGGCTTGGGGGAAAGAGACCCAGTACTTC.

V usage is TRBV20-1 and J usage is TRBJ2-1, with TRBD2 identical over 10 bases. This CDR3 contains 17 residues. CDR1 and CDR2 from the germline V gene are DFQATT and SNEGSKA (reference sequence). V lost 0 bases, J lost 0 bases, and 5 bases stayed unmatched. The CDR3 is CSARDGTSASSYNEQFF. The CDR3 DNA reads TGCAGTGCTAGAGATGGGACTAGCGCGAGCTCCTACAATGAGCAGTTCTTC.

Worth noting for this clonotype: This sequence may be a read error, since a much larger clone differs from it by one base. V is TRBV7-9 and J is TRBJ2-7; 7 nucleotides agree with TRBD2. The CDR3 totals 14 residues. Germline CDR1 is SEHNR and CDR2 is FQNEAQ (reference sequence). CDR3 bases: TGTGCCTGCAGCTTTCAGAGGAGAGCGGGGGAGCAGTACTTC. Its translation is CACSFQRRAGEQYF.

Remarks on this clonotype: One junction end disagrees with the germline gene, perhaps due to a read error. The chain couples TRBV5-1 to TRBJ1-4; 8 bases are a match to TRBD1. Germline CDR1 and CDR2: SGHRS and YFSETQ. This CDR3 has 18 amino acids. CDR3 DNA sequence: TGCGCCAGCAGCTTGGTTCCTGTAGGACAGGGCTTAAATGAAAAACGGTTTTTT. This codes for CASSLVPVGQGLNEKRFF.

The sample holds many counts of this clonotype. The rearrangement links TRBV12-3 or TRBV12-4 to TRBJ1-1, with a weak D call TRBD1 (5 bases). The CDR3 contains 13 residues. The V end was cut by 6 bases, the J end by 0 bases, with 8 bases between. This CDR3 is CASRPTVNTEAFF. The CDR3 DNA follows: TGTGCCAGCAGGCCGACAGTGAACACTGAAGCTTTCTTT.

Points on this clonotype: A read error may be the cause here, since a much bigger clone is one base away. CDR3 protein: CASSLSAEITGSEANVLTF. Here the CDR3 DNA reads TGTGCCAGCAGCTTATCCGCTGAGATAACGGGCTCTGAGGCCAACGTCCTGACTTTC. The V gene is TRBV7-3, the J gene TRBJ2-6; no clear D. Germline V CDR1 and CDR2: SGHTA, FQGTGA. CDR3 length equals 19 residues.

For this clonotype: This may stem from a read error, because a much larger clone lies one nucleotide away. The V and J genes are TRBV6-2 or TRBV6-3 and TRBJ1-1; a weak D match, TRBD1 (5 bases). The CDR3 runs to 14 residues. CDR1 MNHEY and CDR2 SVGEGT come from the germline V gene. The CDR3 bases are TGTGCCAGCAGGTACTCTACAGGGAACACTGAAGCTTTCTTT. Amino acid sequence: CASRYSTGNTEAFF.

This clonotype was counted between two and nine times. The chain recombines TRBV7-2 with TRBJ2-7; TRBD2 matches at 15 bases. The closer fit of TRBJ2-5 to the DNA end suggests the J call may be wrong. This CDR3 is 16 amino acids long. CDR1 SGHTA and CDR2 FQGNSA come from the germline V gene. The CDR3 protein is CASSSAGLAGGETQYF. The CDR3 region has the DNA TGTGCCAGCAGCTCCGCGGGACTAGCGGGGGGTGAGACCCAGTACTTC.

This clonotype was recorded at least ten times. CDR3 bases: TGCAGTGCTAGAACGGGGGGGCCGCGGGAGCAGTACTTC. This encodes CSARTGGPREQYF. The chain is built from TRBV20-1 and TRBJ2-7; 8 positions agree with TRBD2. V gave up 2 bases and J gave up 7 bases; unmatched junction bases: 7. The CDR3 runs 13 residues. Germline loops: CDR1 DFQATT, CDR2 SNEGSKA (reference sequence).

The chain combines TRBV20-1 with TRBJ2-3; possibly TRBD2 for D (6 bases). The germline V gene encodes CDR1 DFQATT and CDR2 SNEGSKA (reference sequence). This CDR3 comprises 15 residues. The ends were cut back, 0 bases at V and 8 bases at J, with 18 bases in the middle. The CDR3 sequence: CSAREKGAGQGTQYF. The DNA for the CDR3 is TGCAGTGCTAGAGAAAAAGGAGCGGGCCAGGGTACGCAGTATTTT.

This clonotype has a count of ten or more. The rearrangement uses TRBV20-1 and TRBJ1-2; D is unresolved. Trimming removed 3 bases at V and 3 bases at J, with 8 bases between. This CDR3 comprises 12 residues. Per germline, CDR1 DFQATT and CDR2 SNEGSKA (reference sequence). CDR3 sequence: CSASDTYYGYTF. CDR3 sequence (DNA): TGCAGTGCTAGTGACACTTACTATGGCTACACCTTC.

Turning to this clonotype: A clone one base away is much larger, so this may be a read error. This chain links TRBV2 with TRBJ2-5, with TRBD2 matching over 9 bases. The CDR3 has 14 amino acids. The germline V gene has CDR1 SNHLY and CDR2 FYNNEI. V trimming: 2 bases; J trimming: 11 bases; junction bases outside the gene matches: 9. CDR3 loop: CASSESGLAIPQYF. In DNA form, the CDR3 reads TGTGCCAGCAGTGAAAGTGGACTAGCGATCCCTCAGTACTTC.

At least ten counts were recorded for this clonotype. The chain uses TRBV6-2 or TRBV6-3 and TRBJ2-7; 10 positions match TRBD1. Germline-derived CDR1 and CDR2 are MNHEY and SVGEGT. The ends lost 5 bases at V and 4 bases at J; junction bases unmatched: 8. The CDR3 totals 15 residues. The CDR3 DNA reads as TGTGCCAGCAGTCAACCGGGACAGGGGTTGTACGAGCAGTACTTC. It encodes CASSQPGQGLYEQYF.

This chain uses TRBV5-1 with TRBJ2-2; 7 bases are shared with TRBD1. This CDR3 has 15 amino acids. Germline assignment: CDR1 SGHRS and CDR2 YFSETQ. The junction had 7 bases not matched to a gene; V was cut back by 4 bases and J by 4 bases. In DNA form, the CDR3 reads TGCGCCAGCAGCGACGACAGGGCTGGCACCGGGGAGCTGTTTTTT. Translation: CASSDDRAGTGELFF.

As concerns this clonotype: Being one base from a much bigger clone, this may be a read error. The chain employs TRBV25-1 and TRBJ2-1, with TRBD2 as a possible D gene (5 bases). Matching the DNA end better, TRBJ2-7 makes the J call doubtful. Germline-derived CDR1 and CDR2 are MGHDK and SYGVNS. This CDR3 has 16 amino acids. The CDR3 nucleotides read TGTGCCAGCAGTGAATATCGTGGGAGCTCCTACAATGAGCAGTACTTC. Translation gives CASSEYRGSSYNEQYF.

This clonotype has more than one count but fewer than ten. Being one base from a much bigger clone, this may be a read error. The CDR3 coding sequence is TGTGCCAGCAGCCCGGACAGGCCTTCCAGGTCCTACAATGAGCAGTACTTC. Its translation: CASSPDRPSRSYNEQYF. This chain connects TRBV3-1 to TRBJ2-1; 7 positions agree with TRBD1. The J call may be faulty, since TRBJ2-7 better matches the DNA end. Germline CDR1 LGHDT, CDR2 YNNKEL (reference sequence). This CDR3 is built from 17 residues.

This clonotype was seen many times. The chain has TRBV5-4 and TRBJ2-3; no firm D call. CDR3 length equals 15 residues. The V gene lost 0 bases and the J gene lost 3 bases, with 11 bases spanning the gap. Per germline, CDR1 SGHNT and CDR2 YYREEE (reference sequence). The CDR3 protein is CASSLGVKETDTQYF. CDR3 in DNA: TGTGCCAGCAGCTTGGGGGTCAAAGAAACAGATACGCAGTATTTT.

In its sample, this clonotype was seen a few times. One junction end does not reproduce the germline sequence, and a read error may be involved. The J gene is TRBJ2-6, the V gene TRBV20-1, with TRBD1 matching over 7 bases. Germline V gene lookup returns CDR1 DFQATT and CDR2 SNEGSKA (reference sequence). The CDR3 totals 14 residues. For the CDR3, the DNA is TGCAGTGCTTCAGGGGGTTCTGGGGCCAACGTCCGGACTTTC. This sequence encodes CSASGGSGANVRTF.

This clonotype was observed many times. The chain combines TRBV5-6 with TRBJ1-2, with 9 bases fitting TRBD1. V shed 0 bases, J shed 0 bases, and the junction held 6 bases outside the gene matches. Germline CDR1 is SGHDT and CDR2 is YYEEEE. The CDR3 sequence is 17 residues long. This CDR3 reads CASSLGTGGHTNYGYTF. The CDR3 DNA reads TGTGCCAGCAGCTTGGGAACAGGGGGCCACACTAACTATGGCTACACCTTC.

This clonotype was recorded a few times. The V call is TRBV5-4, the J call TRBJ1-6; 7 bases line up with TRBD1. Trimming took 5 bases from V and 7 from J; bases not matched to a gene: 6. Germline CDR1 SGHNT, CDR2 YYREEE (reference sequence). This CDR3 has 14 amino acids. For the CDR3, the DNA is TGTGCCAGCAGACCAGGGGGGGAGAATTCACCCCTCCACTTT. Protein: CASRPGGENSPLHF.

This clonotype came up many times. This chain uses TRBV7-2 with TRBJ2-1; D not resolved. Germline-derived CDR1 and CDR2 are SGHTA and FQGNSA. Trimming removed 3 bases from V and 2 bases from J, with 5 bases in between. There are 13 residues in the CDR3. CDR3 DNA: TGTGCCAGCAGCTTGGTTACCTACAATGAGCAGTTCTTC. Its translation is CASSLVTYNEQFF.

The J gene is TRBJ2-1, the V gene TRBV30; D may match TRBD1 or TRBD2 (5 bases each). The CDR3 loop spans 15 amino acids. The germline V gene has CDR1 GTSNPN and CDR2 SVGIG (reference sequence). Between the trimmed V and J ends, which lost 0 bases and 5 bases, there was a span of 14 bases. CDR3 in amino acids: CAWSVPGPPHNEQFF. DNA of the CDR3: TGTGCCTGGAGTGTACCGGGACCTCCACACAATGAGCAGTTCTTC.

The chain recombines TRBV6-5 with TRBJ1-1, with D unclear. V dropped 2 bases and J dropped 0 bases, with 10 bases sitting between them. This CDR3 contains 15 residues. The germline gives CDR1 MNHEY, CDR2 SVGAGI. The DNA for the CDR3 is TGTGCCAGCAGTTACCAGAGGAGGGTGAACACTGAAGCTTTCTTT. Amino acids: CASSYQRRVNTEAFF.

The rearrangement uses TRBV6-2 or TRBV6-3 and TRBJ1-5; D might be TRBD1 (5 bases). The CDR3 contains 15 residues. CDR1 MNHEY and CDR2 SVGEGT come from the germline V gene. The V end was cut by 7 bases, the J end by 4 bases, with 17 bases between. In DNA form, the CDR3 reads TGTGCCAGCACCTGGCAGGGAACAAGAAATCAGCCCCAGCATTTT. It specifies CASTWQGTRNQPQHF.